The clone carrying this T cell receptor beta chain turned up a few times. TCRdb's copy holds only in-frame clones and misses some; the assay was immunoSEQ multiplex PCR. Of 45,000 or so clones in the sample, about 95% were seen once. This sample is part of a study of T cells in tuberculosis. The germline V gene has CDR1 KGHSH and CDR2 LQKENI. There are 14 residues in the CDR3. V was cut by 3 bases and J by 7 bases, with 16 bases left in between. The V gene is TRBV18, the J gene TRBJ2-7, with D tentatively TRBD1 (6 bases). Sequencing was performed on PBMCs. The sequence came from a donor aged 10-29 years with latent tuberculosis or without tuberculosis infection. DNA of the CDR3: TGTGCCAGCTCACCTATCGGACAGTGGGAGGAGCAGTACTTC. As protein: CASSPIGQWEEQYF.